This T cell receptor beta chain was recovered during a study of cytomegalovirus exposure and HLA in healthy donors. CDR3 length: 15 residues. Germline CDR1 KGHSH, CDR2 LQKENI. General study results and limits: Most TCR beta V segments were productive about 90% or about 30% of the time in an earlier analysis. Many donors carried some public TCRs, although rarity characterized most TCR sequences.

For this clone: Antigen specificity is unknown. One end of the junction is discordant with germline, which a read error may explain.

The study ran its PCR with 60 Vbeta and 13 Jbeta primers. Assay used: immunoSEQ multiplex PCR; TCRdb lists only in-frame clones, some missing. This table has about 130,000 clones, 80% appearing once. The sequenced sample was PBMCs. The gene calls are TRBV18 and TRBJ1-5; 8 positions agree with TRBD1. This TCR came from a man aged 30-40 years in good health and CMV-seronegative. CDR3 region: CSSTAAGGFNQPQHF. In nucleotides, the CDR3 is TGTTCCAGCACTGCGGCAGGGGGCTTTAATCAGCCCCAGCATTTT. The whole variable domain, filled in from reference TRBV18 and TRBJ1-5, reads NAGVMQNPRHLVRRRGQEARLRCSPMKGHSHVYWYRQLPEEGLKFMVYLQKENIIDESGMPKERFSAEFPKEGPSILRIQQVVRGDSAAYFCSSTAAGGFNQPQHFGDGTRLSIL.